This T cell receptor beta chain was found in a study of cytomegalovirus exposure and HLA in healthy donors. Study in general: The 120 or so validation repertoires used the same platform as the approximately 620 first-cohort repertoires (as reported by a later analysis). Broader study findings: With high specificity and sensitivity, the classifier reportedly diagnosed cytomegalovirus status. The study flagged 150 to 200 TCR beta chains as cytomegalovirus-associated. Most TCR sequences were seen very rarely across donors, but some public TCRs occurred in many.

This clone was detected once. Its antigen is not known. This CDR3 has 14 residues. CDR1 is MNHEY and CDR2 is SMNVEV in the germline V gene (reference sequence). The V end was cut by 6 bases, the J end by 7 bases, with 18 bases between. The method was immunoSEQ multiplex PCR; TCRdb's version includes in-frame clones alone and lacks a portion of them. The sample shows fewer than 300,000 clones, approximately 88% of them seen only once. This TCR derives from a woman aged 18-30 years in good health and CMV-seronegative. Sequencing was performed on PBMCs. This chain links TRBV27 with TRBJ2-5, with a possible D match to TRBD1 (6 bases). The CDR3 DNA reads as TGTGCCAGCAGCGCCCAGGGGTGGGTCGGGACCCAGTACTTC. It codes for CASSAQGWVGTQYF.